The 9 T cell receptor beta chains below all came from one sample that was sequenced in a study of cytomegalovirus exposure and HLA in healthy donors. Use of 60 Vbeta and 13 Jbeta primers characterized the PCR. Clones were sequenced by immunoSEQ multiplex PCR, and TCRdb holds only the in-frame ones, with some missing. Among around 230,000 clones listed, roughly 84% were seen once. Sequenced: PBMCs. These receptors all come from a girl aged 2 to 10 in good health and CMV-seronegative.

The chain joins TRBV20-1 to TRBJ1-2, with D perhaps matching TRBD1 (6 bases). CDR1 and CDR2 (germline): DFQATT, SNEGSKA (reference sequence). V lost 6 bases to trimming and J lost 7 bases, with 12 bases between them. The CDR3 is made up of 11 amino acids. The DNA for the CDR3 is TGCAGTGCCGGGTCAGGGGCTGGCTACACCTTC. It yields the protein CSAGSGAGYTF.

CDR3 protein: CASSPRTGANQPQHF. CDR3 nucleotide sequence: TGTGCCAGCAGCCCCAGGACAGGTGCTAATCAGCCCCAGCATTTT. The chain links TRBV11-2 to TRBJ1-5; 7 nucleotides agree with TRBD1. Per germline, CDR1 SGHAT and CDR2 FQNNGV. This CDR3 has 15 amino acids. V trimming: 5 bases; J trimming: 4 bases; junction bases outside the gene matches: 8. Supplemented by reference TRBV11-2 and TRBJ1-5, the full variable domain reads EAGVAQSPRYKIIEKRQSVAFWCNPISGHATLYWYQQILGQGPKLLIQFQNNGVVDDSQLPKDRFSAERLKGVDSTLKIQPAKLEDSAVYLCASSPRTGANQPQHFGDGTRLSIL.

This chain connects TRBV5-1 to TRBJ1-6; 7 nucleotides line up with TRBD1. CDR3 length equals 13 residues. The trim removed 2 bases at V and 8 bases at J, leaving 1 base unmatched. Per germline, CDR1 SGHRS and CDR2 YFSETQ. CDR3 DNA: TGCGCCAGCAGCTTACAGGGGTATTCACCCCTCCACTTT. This translates into CASSLQGYSPLHF.

The rearrangement joins TRBV27 to TRBJ2-7, with D perhaps TRBD1 (8 bases). This CDR3 comprises 15 residues. Per germline, CDR1 MNHEY and CDR2 SMNVEV (reference sequence). V dropped 3 bases and J dropped 3 bases, with 15 bases sitting between them. CDR3 loop: CASSFRTGRVYEQYF. The CDR3 bases are TGTGCCAGCAGTTTTCGGACAGGGAGGGTCTACGAGCAGTACTTC.

The chain uses TRBV6-4 and TRBJ2-5, with 9 bases fitting TRBD2. The ends lost 2 bases at V and 2 bases at J; junction bases unmatched: 3. Germline V lookup: CDR1 MRHNA, CDR2 SNTAGT. This CDR3 region has 15 residues. For the CDR3, the DNA is TGTGCCAGCAGTGACCCGGGACTAGCTCAAGAGACCCAGTACTTC. Translation gives CASSDPGLAQETQYF.

This chain uses TRBV7-9 with TRBJ2-3; TRBD2 aligns across 8 bases. The germline gives CDR1 SEHNR, CDR2 FQNEAQ (reference sequence). This CDR3 has 16 amino acids. Trimming cost V 5 bases and J 6 bases; bases outside gene matches: 13. The CDR3 DNA follows: TGTGCCAGCAGCGGAACCGGGACTAGTTACAGGGATACGCAGTATTTT. It is translated as CASSGTGTSYRDTQYF.

J is TRBJ1-5 and V is TRBV5-1; 7 bases are a match to TRBD1. The V segment lost 4 bases and the J segment 3 bases; nucleotides outside the gene matches: 7. Germline assignment: CDR1 SGHRS and CDR2 YFSETQ. The CDR3 sequence is 15 residues long. The CDR3 here is CASSPGTVPNQPQHF. As DNA, the CDR3 is TGCGCCAGCAGCCCCGGGACAGTCCCCAATCAGCCCCAGCATTTT.

J is TRBJ1-4 and V is TRBV4-1; no firm D call. V was clipped by 0 bases and J by 3 bases, with 5 bases between them. Germline CDR1 MGHRA, CDR2 YSYEKL. The CDR3 extends over 14 amino acids. The CDR3 coding sequence is TGCGCCAGCAGCCAAGAACAGCCTAATGAAAAACTGTTTTTT. Translated: CASSQEQPNEKLFF.

The table lists this clone with a count of one. This chain connects TRBV6-6 to TRBJ2-1; D gene ambiguous. V shed 8 bases and J shed 7 bases, with 24 bases lying between them. In germline, CDR1 is MNHNY, CDR2 SVGAGI (reference sequence). This CDR3 is 16 amino acids long. The CDR3 loop is CASARRSDPQWNEQFF. Here the CDR3 DNA reads TGTGCCAGCGCACGGCGAAGCGACCCCCAGTGGAATGAGCAGTTCTTC.